The T cell receptor (beta chain) described here comes from a study of regulatory T cells in long-lasting Graves disease. Study-level background: Graves' patients who were just diagnosed had used antithyroid drugs for under 3 months. Study conclusions and caveats: Persistent patients had a count of shared public clonotypes (approximately 3,000) that exceeded that of new patients (roughly 1,000).

As for time point: newly diagnosed GD, antithyroid drugs for less than 3 months. Following extraction of RNA from PBMCs, that RNA was used to make the TCR library. In its sample, this clonotype was seen many times. Its antigen is not identified. CDR1 and CDR2 from the germline V gene are SQVTM and ANQGSEA. This CDR3 spans 13 amino acids. The germline V and J ends were trimmed by 2 bases and 2 bases, with 9 bases remaining between them. Relying on iRepertoire HTBI primers and Arm-PCR of CDR3 regions, the team built TCR beta libraries. TCRdb reanalysed the multiplex PCR reads using MiXCR and keeps one entry per CDR3 protein. The sample lists roughly 500,000 distinct CDR3 sequences; about 13% were seen once. The sample was also reused in another study, on T cells in Graves' hyperthyroidism and ophthalmopathy. According to that study: The study based diagnoses on clinical symptoms, serum thyroxine and TRAb, thyroid ultrasound and orbital computed tomography.

The receptor's source is a man younger than 40 with Graves disease. The sample consisted of peripheral blood mononuclear cells (PBMCs), taken at new diagnosis, from a patient treated with antithyroid drugs. The V gene is TRBV29-1, the J gene TRBJ2-5, with a possible D match to TRBD2 (6 bases). CDR3 amino acids: CSVERGGQETQYF. CDR3 in DNA: TGCAGCGTTGAAAGGGGAGGTCAAGAGACCCAGTACTTC.